This T cell receptor (beta chain) was captured in a study of shared clonotypes between healthy human individuals (dated by TCRdb to the early 2020s). Some background on the complete study: Two women and three men aged 18 to 49 years were included in the cohort. For each donor, CD4 naive and CD4 memory were each given three plates, CD8 naive was given two plates, and CD8 memory was given one plate. The study deeply sequenced blood TCR repertoires of five healthy adults to estimate repertoire size and the extent of clonotype sharing between individuals. To increase sequencing depth and limit assay-specific biases, different laboratories used diverse techniques to prepare libraries and sequence TCR repertoires. Leukapheresis yielded between about 0.85 and 10 billion PBMCs per donor.

CD8 naive samples were CD45RO-negative cells positively selected for CCR7, giving a CD45RA+CCR7+ population that excluded TemRA cells. Donors were healthy HIV-negative adults with no recently reported acute infections or vaccinations. Only Caucasian adults living in Nashville, Tennessee, USA were represented among the donors. Blood was obtained by leukapheresis, after which PBMCs were separated by Ficoll-Histopaque density gradient centrifugation and cryopreserved in liquid nitrogen vapor phase. Analytical flow cytometry was used to check the purity and quantity of every magnetically sorted T cell population. Each sorted fraction had its genomic DNA isolated and then quantified by UV absorbance on a Nanodrop 2000c. Turning to this clone: Its antigen is unknown. Base qualities are not provided; no much larger clone lies one nucleotide away.

What the study reported, not specific to this receptor: Rarefaction of sorted-subset datasets indicated incomplete sequencing despite the large sequencing depth. The small number of donors limited the genetic and exposure-history diversity represented. Pairwise subsampling led to the expectation that sequencing depth would affect the degree of clonotype sharing among donors. About 5% of naive CD4, 3.5% of naive CD8, approximately 2.2% of memory CD4, and 0.4% of memory CD8 clonotypes were shared across several donors. Compared with non-shared clonotypes, the clonotypes found in all four sorted-subset donors had higher generation probabilities. Only blood was sampled, and tissue TCR repertoires likely differ from those in blood. Naive subsets generally had larger estimated clonotype richness than memory subsets.

Using the deep immunoSEQ assay, multiplex PCR amplified TCR CDR3 regions from genomic DNA. Extracted genomic DNA from each cell subset was distributed evenly across all wells of several immunoSEQ 96-well plates, and each plate was treated as a replicate. Each replicate PCR for sorted subsets received about 220 ng genomic DNA, equal to about 30,000 T cell genomes. Purified libraries were measured with a Qubit 3.0 fluorometer, size-checked on a Bioanalyzer 2100, and measured again with the KAPA Library Quantification kit. A separate single-read 150-cycle Illumina NextSeq 550 flow cell was used to sequence each immunoSEQ 96-well plate. The authors' pipeline ran thus. Because only junctional sequences without quality scores were contained in the immunoSEQ output, filtering matching that applied to full-length reads could not be performed. To assign V/J genes and CDR3, sequences were annotated using PyIR, a Python wrapper for IgBLAST v1.9, with IMGT germline references. Any read was removed if the V/J assignment was weak (E-value above 1e-6), the CDR3 was missing, or the read contained stop codons, out-of-frame junctions, or ambiguous translated residues. V3J clonotypes were defined as sequences sharing the same inferred V gene, J gene, and CDR3 amino acid sequence. To compute the percentage overlap between repertoires, the number of shared unique clonotypes was divided by the size of the smaller repertoire. Repertoire richness was assessed with RTK rarefaction, the Chao1 estimator, and Recon v2.1 estimates of unobserved clonotypes. OLGA was used to compute generation probabilities for all TCRbeta clonotypes that the gDNA method yielded from a handful of donors. What TCRdb holds here is the immuneACCESS table cut down to in-frame rearrangements. Part of the clones is not present; checked against another copy, under half of the missing clones reflect an unresolved V gene, and the others are unexplained. Clone size and V and J calls were adopted from that table, with D and trimming inferred from the DNA. The sample yields about 2.1 million clones; 85% to 95% were counted once. The top ten constitute roughly 1.8% of the sample.

This receptor was identified in a man between 18 and 29 years old in good health. Some clones in this sample may be carry-over from other donors' samples. Sequenced sample: naive CD8+ T cells from PBMCs. Interpreted using the paper, the cell subset or site label stands for: CD45RA+CCR7+.

The nucleotides read TGTGCCAGCAGCGGACTAGCGGGGGGTAGCACAGATACGCAGTATTTT. Its product reads: CASSGLAGGSTDTQYF. The rearrangement joined TRBV9 to TRBJ2-3; the central 13 bases match TRBD2. Trimming accounts for 3 bases at V and 0 bases at J, while the number of junction bases matched to no gene is 1. Measured from the cysteine to the phenylalanine, the CDR3 is 16 residues long. Only the CDR3 part of the read is kept: 48 bases, read in frame from the first base. CDR1 and CDR2, per the germline V gene, are SGDLS and YYNGEE.